The table lists the clone carrying this T cell receptor (beta chain) with many counts. The J segment lost 2 bases and the V segment lost 5 bases, leaving 5 bases of the junction unmatched. The CDR3 is 15 residues long. Germline CDR1 SGHVS, CDR2 FNYEAQ. The data stem from a study of prognosis after radiotherapy for stage I lung cancer. The overall study: Patients with newly diagnosed primary stage I lung tumors numbered more than twelve, with 4 or 5 others having oligometastatic NSCLC after surgical resection of the primary tumor.

Template was genomic DNA; TCR beta CDR3 amplified in two multiplex PCR rounds. Every TRBV and TRBJ gene had its own specific primer in first-round PCR. Each CDR3 protein is one row after TCRdb ran MiXCR on the multiplex PCR reads. The sample consists of tens of thousands of distinct CDR3 sequences, roughly 25% of them appearing once. The receptor was isolated from a donor of 50 years or more with non-small cell lung cancer. This sequence joins TRBV7-6 and TRBJ1-2; the match to TRBD1 covers 10 bases. Specimen: PBMCs, collected before or after stereotactic body radiation therapy (not recorded which). The CDR3 DNA reads TGTGCCAGCAGCCCTACGGACAGGGGGAACTATGGCTACACCTTC. Translated: CASSPTDRGNYGYTF.